This T cell receptor beta chain was sequenced for a study of blood T cell repertoires in COVID-19. Profiling relied on immunoSEQ multiplex PCR, and the TCRdb table lists in-frame clones only, not all of them. This sample carries 150,000 to 200,000 clones, about 90% of them seen once, and the ten largest clones take 0.62%. The sample comprised peripheral blood. This clonotype originated in a man aged 50 or older with acute or convalescent COVID-19.

In DNA form, the CDR3 reads TGTGCCACCAACAGGGTGAACACTGAAGCTTTCTTT. Translating gives CATNRVNTEAFF. The genes are TRBV2 and TRBJ1-1, with D possibly TRBD1 on 6 matching bases. The germline V gene has CDR1 SNHLY and CDR2 FYNNEI. There are 12 residues in the CDR3. Deletions cut 10 bases from V and 0 bases from J, with 9 bases between.